This record covers a single TCR beta chain. Antigen specificity is unknown. For TCR, cDNA came from 5'RACE template switching, which added a universal primer site and UMIs. TCRdb passed the 5' RACE reads through MiXCR, listing each CDR3 protein once. The sample consists of hundreds of thousands of distinct CDR3 sequences, roughly 11% of them appearing once. This record comes from a study of T cells after yellow fever vaccination. Study-level results: Clonotype sharing between CD4 and CD8 compartments was small.

This CDR3 contains 16 residues. Germline CDR1 and CDR2: LGHDT and YNNKEL (reference sequence). V was trimmed by 3 bases and J by 5 bases, leaving 16 bases between them. The chain joins TRBV3-1 to TRBJ2-2, with D perhaps matching TRBD2 (5 bases). The input for sequencing was PBMCs, taken on the day of the first yellow fever vaccination. The clonotype originates from a man aged 18 to 29 who received the YFV17D yellow fever vaccine. CDR3 loop: CASSQIRTTGTGELFF. The CDR3, as DNA: TGTGCCAGCAGCCAGATCAGGACCACGGGGACCGGGGAGCTGTTTTTT. The whole variable domain, remainder taken from reference TRBV3-1 and TRBJ2-2, is DTAVSQTPKYLVTQMGNDKSIKCEQNLGHDTMYWYKQDSKKFLKIMFSYNNKELIINETVPNRFSPKSPDKAHLNLHINSLELGDSAVYFCASSQIRTTGTGELFFGEGSRLTVL.